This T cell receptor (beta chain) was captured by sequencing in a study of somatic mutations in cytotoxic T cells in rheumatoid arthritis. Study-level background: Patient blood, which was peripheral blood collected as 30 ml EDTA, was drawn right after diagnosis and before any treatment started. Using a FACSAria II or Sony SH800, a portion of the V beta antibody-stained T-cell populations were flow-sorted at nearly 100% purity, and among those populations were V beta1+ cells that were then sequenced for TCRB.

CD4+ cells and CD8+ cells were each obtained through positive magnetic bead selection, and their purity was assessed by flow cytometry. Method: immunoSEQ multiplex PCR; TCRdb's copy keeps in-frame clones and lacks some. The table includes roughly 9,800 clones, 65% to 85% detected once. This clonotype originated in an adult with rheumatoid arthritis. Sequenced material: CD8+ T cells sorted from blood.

The DNA for the CDR3 is TGTGCCAGCAGTTTACGGCAGGGCTTGAAAGCTTTCTTT. It is translated as CASSLRQGLKAFF. The chain has TRBV28 and TRBJ1-1; possible D gene TRBD1, 5 bases. The CDR3 is 13 residues long. The V and J ends lost 2 bases and 9 bases respectively, with 13 bases between them. Germline CDR1 reads MDHEN; CDR2 reads SYDVKM.